This is a list of T cell receptor beta chains from one sample in a study of regulatory T cells in long-lasting Graves disease. TCRdb ran MiXCR on the multiplex PCR reads and lists one entry per CDR3 protein. Of under 450,000 distinct CDR3 sequences detected, roughly 17% appear once; the ten largest clones hold roughly a fifth. These data also formed part of another study, on T cells in Graves' hyperthyroidism and ophthalmopathy.

Source: peripheral blood mononuclear cells (PBMCs), taken at new diagnosis, from a patient treated with antithyroid drugs. These receptors were collected from a woman aged 18 to 35 with Graves disease. Both conserved end residues are part of each CDR3. A D gene is named only where the DNA matches it firmly. Clone sizes are given selectively: once, few, many, or a class where the clone is expanded.

size	V	D	J	DNA	CDR3
many	TRBV7-8	TRBD1	TRBJ2-7	TGTGCCAGCAGCGTCAGATTCGACAGGGGTGTTTACGAGCAGTACTTC	CASSVRFDRGVYEQYF
.	TRBV2	TRBD1	TRBJ1-2	TGTGCCAGCAGTTTGTCCGGGACAGGGACTGGCTATGGCTACACCTTC	CASSLSGTGTGYGYTF
many	TRBV28	.	TRBJ1-6	TGTGCCAGCAGTCGGACAGTTGATTCACCCCTCCACTTT	CASSRTVDSPLHF
many	TRBV6-1	.	TRBJ1-2	TGTGCCAGCAAAAAGGGGCCGGAGCACTATGGCTACACCTTC	CASKKGPEHYGYTF
many	TRBV28	.	TRBJ2-7	TGTGCCAGCGGTCAGGGGATGAACGAGCAGTACTTC	CASGQGMNEQYF
few	TRBV6-2/TRBV6-3	TRBD1	TRBJ1-5	TGTGCCAGCAGTTACTCCGGAGACAGGGGCAATCAGCCCCAGCATTTT	CASSYSGDRGNQPQHF
many	TRBV3-1	.	TRBJ2-7	TGTGCCAGCAGCCAAGGTGGACTTAGCTCCTACGAGCAGTACTTC	CASSQGGLSSYEQYF
.	TRBV14	.	TRBJ1-1	TGTGCCAGCAGTAGAAACACCCGTGGGATGACTGAAGCTTTCTTT	CASSRNTRGMTEAFF
.	TRBV9	TRBD1	TRBJ2-1	TGTGCCAGCAGCGGACAGGGGCATGAGCAGTTCTTC	CASSGQGHEQFF
.	TRBV19	.	TRBJ1-2	TGTGCCAGTAGTATAGTCCCGATCCGGGGGACTCGCGGCTACACCTTC	CASSIVPIRGTRGYTF
.	TRBV7-3	TRBD2	TRBJ2-1	TGTGCCAGCAGCGAGGCGGCCGGGGTGGGGCGGGGGAAGCAGTTCTTC	CASSEAAGVGRGKQFF
.	TRBV9	.	TRBJ2-1	TGTGCCAGCAGCGTTCTCGGACGTTCGTTAAGGTACAATGAGCAGTTCTTC	CASSVLGRSLRYNEQFF
many	TRBV7-3	TRBD1	TRBJ2-2	TGTGCCAGCAGTCTTCACCCGGGACAGGGGACCGGCGGGGAGCTGTTTTTT	CASSLHPGQGTGGELFF
many	TRBV30	.	TRBJ2-3	TGTGCCTGGAGTGTATCGGGAGTGCGTACGCAGTATTTT	CAWSVSGVRTQYF
many	TRBV24-1	TRBD2	TRBJ2-1	TGTGCCACCAGCGCGGGGGGCCTATACAATGAGCAGTTCTTC	CATSAGGLYNEQFF
few	TRBV4-1	.	TRBJ1-1	TGCGCCAGCAGCCAAGATATGGAAGGGATTGGAAACACTGAAGCTTTCTTT	CASSQDMEGIGNTEAFF
many	TRBV3-1	.	TRBJ1-2	TGTGCCAGCAGCCAAGGATCACGGGGAGAAGGGCCCTATGGCTACACCTTC	CASSQGSRGEGPYGYTF
many	TRBV7-3	TRBD2	TRBJ2-1	TGTGCCAGCAGCTTAGGTCCGGCGGGGGGAAACCGGGAGCAGTTCTTC	CASSLGPAGGNREQFF
few	TRBV6-1	.	TRBJ1-1	TGTGCCACCCGAGGGTCACCGTACACTGAAGCTTTCTTT	CATRGSPYTEAFF
many	TRBV18	.	TRBJ2-3	TGTGCCAGCTCACCACCGATGGGCGTAGATACGCAGTATTTT	CASSPPMGVDTQYF
many	TRBV12-3/TRBV12-4	TRBD1	TRBJ1-1	TGTGCCAGCAGTTACAGGGGATCTGAAGCTTTCTTT	CASSYRGSEAFF
.	TRBV20-1	.	TRBJ2-7	TGCAGTGCTTACCGGGACTCTTCTTACGAGCAGTACTTC	CSAYRDSSYEQYF
.	TRBV7-9	.	TRBJ2-1	TGTGCCAGCAGCCTGAGCGGACCTGACAATGAGCAGTTCTTC	CASSLSGPDNEQFF
many	TRBV5-1	.	TRBJ2-1	TGCGCCAGCAGCTTGGCGGACGGGGGCTCCTACAATGAGCAGTTCTTC	CASSLADGGSYNEQFF
.	TRBV5-6	TRBD1	TRBJ1-1	TGTGCCAGCAGCTCACCAGTCTTGACAGGGGAGGTGACATCTCGCACTGAAGCTTTCTTT	CASSSPVLTGEVTSRTEAFF
few	TRBV2	TRBD1	TRBJ1-2	TGTGCCAGCGCCCGGTCCGGGACAGGGGAAAACTATGGCTACACCTTC	CASARSGTGENYGYTF
.	TRBV28	.	TRBJ1-2	TGTGCCAGCAGTTTGACCGCGGCAGGGAACTATGGCTACACCTTC	CASSLTAAGNYGYTF
many	TRBV12-3/TRBV12-4	.	TRBJ2-2	TGTGCCAGCAGTTTCGTTCCGGGGATATTGGGCACCGGGGAGCTGTTTTTT	CASSFVPGILGTGELFF
many	TRBV12-3/TRBV12-4	.	TRBJ2-7	TGTGCCAGCAGCAATCCGGGAAGACGCTCCTACGAGCAGTACTTC	CASSNPGRRSYEQYF
many	TRBV24-1	.	TRBJ2-7	TGTGCCACCAAAGAGCAGTACTTC	CATKEQYF
many	TRBV4-1	.	TRBJ1-1	TGCGCCAGCAGCCGGCTTGGTGGGGGAGGCACTGAAGCTTTCTTT	CASSRLGGGGTEAFF
.	TRBV11-2	TRBD1	TRBJ1-2	TGTGCCAGCAGCTCGCCGCGCAGGGGGCCGCATGGCTACACCTTC	CASSSPRRGPHGYTF
few	TRBV27	TRBD1	TRBJ1-2	TGTGCCACCTCATGGGCGCCAAGACAGGGGAGCTATGGCTACACCTTC	CATSWAPRQGSYGYTF
.	TRBV6-1	.	TRBJ2-5	TGTGCCAGCAGTGAACTCATCAGGGCCCAGTACTTC	CASSELIRAQYF
.	TRBV10-1	.	TRBJ1-5	TGCGCCAGCAGCGGGGGTATCAATCAGCCCCAGCATTTT	CASSGGINQPQHF
many	TRBV4-2	.	TRBJ2-5	TGTGCCAGCAGCCAAGGTCTAGCAGGGGGGCAAGAGACCCAGTACTTC	CASSQGLAGGQETQYF
many	TRBV20-1	.	TRBJ1-1	TGCAGTGCTAGAAACCCAACAGGGACCACTGAAGCTTTCTTT	CSARNPTGTTEAFF
many	TRBV15	.	TRBJ2-5	TGTGCCACCAGGGAAACTGGGGGGGCTCGAAGGGAGACCCAGTACTTC	CATRETGGARRETQYF
.	TRBV10-3	.	TRBJ1-5	TGTGCCATCAGTGGAGGAGCCGGGACCGATCAGCCCCAGCATTTT	CAISGGAGTDQPQHF
many	TRBV20-1	.	TRBJ2-7	TGCAGTGCTAGTATCTGGGACCAAACAAATTACGAGCAGTACTTC	CSASIWDQTNYEQYF
.	TRBV7-6	TRBD2	TRBJ2-3	TGTGCCAGCAGCCCCATAGCGGGAGCAGATACGCAGTATTTT	CASSPIAGADTQYF
.	TRBV9	TRBD2	TRBJ2-4	TGTGCCAGCAGCGTAACGAGCGGGGGGCCTATCCCCAAAAACATTCAGTACTTC	CASSVTSGGPIPKNIQYF
many	TRBV2	TRBD1	TRBJ1-2	TGTGCCAGCAGGGACAGGTCCTATGGCTACACCTTC	CASRDRSYGYTF
many	TRBV5-1	TRBD1	TRBJ1-6	TGCGCCAGCAGCCTGGGACAGGAATACTCACCCCTCCACTTT	CASSLGQEYSPLHF
many	TRBV5-1	.	TRBJ2-1	TGCGCCAGCTCCCTTGAAGGGGGGTCGGATGAGCAGTTCTTC	CASSLEGGSDEQFF
many	TRBV28	.	TRBJ1-1	TGTGCCAGCAGCGACGGAGGGCGCGCTGAAGCTTTCTTT	CASSDGGRAEAFF
.	TRBV24-1	.	TRBJ1-3	TGTGCCACCAGTGATGCCGCTGTGACAGGAAGAAACACCATATATTTT	CATSDAAVTGRNTIYF
few	TRBV6-1	TRBD2	TRBJ2-7	TGTGCCAGCACCACTAGCGGGAGTGACTCCTACGAGCAGTACTTC	CASTTSGSDSYEQYF
many	TRBV5-1	.	TRBJ2-7	TGTGCCAGCAGCTTAAGTGGGGCATCCTACGAGCAGTACTTC	CASSLSGASYEQYF
many	TRBV12-5	.	TRBJ2-1	TGTGCTAGTGGTCGAACAGGGAATGAGCAGTTCTTC	CASGRTGNEQFF
.	TRBV6-2/TRBV6-3	TRBD1	TRBJ2-7	TGTGCCAGCCGGACAGGGGTATGCGAGCAGTACTTC	CASRTGVCEQYF
.	TRBV7-8	.	TRBJ1-1	TGTGCCAGCAGCTTAGGAGGGGGGGGGGTCACTGAAGCTTTCTTT	CASSLGGGGVTEAFF
few	TRBV13	.	TRBJ1-6	TGTGCCAGCAGCTCCCGGGCAGGGATCAATTCACCCCTCCACTTT	CASSSRAGINSPLHF
.	TRBV13	.	TRBJ1-5	TGTGCCAGCAGCTTAGGTCCCCAGGGTGGTCAGCCCCAGCATTTT	CASSLGPQGGQPQHF
.	TRBV7-9	TRBD2	TRBJ2-2	TGTGCCCATACAACCGGACTAGCGGGAGCGAACACCGGGGAGCTGTTTTTT	CAHTTGLAGANTGELFF
few	TRBV19	.	TRBJ1-2	TGTGCCAGTAGTTCTCAGGACAGATATGGCTACACCTTC	CASSSQDRYGYTF
many	TRBV6-1	.	TRBJ1-1	TGTGCCAGCAGTGGCCTCCTAGACATTGAAGCTTTCTTT	CASSGLLDIEAFF
many	TRBV20-1	.	TRBJ2-5	TGCAGTGCTAGAGTAGCGGATCGGAAGACCCAGTACTTC	CSARVADRKTQYF
many	TRBV12-3/TRBV12-4	.	TRBJ1-2	TGTGCCAGCAGGACTAAGGACCGGGCTGCATATGGCTACACCTTC	CASRTKDRAAYGYTF
.	TRBV5-1	.	TRBJ2-3	TGCGCCAGCACAAGGGGGAGCTACACAGATACGCAGTATTTT	CASTRGSYTDTQYF